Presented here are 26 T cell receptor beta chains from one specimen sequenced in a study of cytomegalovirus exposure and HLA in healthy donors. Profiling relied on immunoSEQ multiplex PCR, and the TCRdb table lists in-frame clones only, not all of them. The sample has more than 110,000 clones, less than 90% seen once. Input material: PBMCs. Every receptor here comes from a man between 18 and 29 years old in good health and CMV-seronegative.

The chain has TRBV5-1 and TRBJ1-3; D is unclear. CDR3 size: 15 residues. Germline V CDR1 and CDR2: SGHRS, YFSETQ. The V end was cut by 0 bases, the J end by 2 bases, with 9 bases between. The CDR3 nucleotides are TGCGCCAGCAGCTTGGTCGGGGAAACTGGAAACACCATATATTTT. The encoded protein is CASSLVGETGNTIYF. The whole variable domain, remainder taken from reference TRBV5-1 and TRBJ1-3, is KAGVTQTPRYLIKTRGQQVTLSCSPISGHRSVSWYQQTPGQGLQFLFEYFSETQRNKGNFPGRFSGRQFSNSRSEMNVSTLELGDSALYLCASSLVGETGNTIYFGEGSWLTVV.

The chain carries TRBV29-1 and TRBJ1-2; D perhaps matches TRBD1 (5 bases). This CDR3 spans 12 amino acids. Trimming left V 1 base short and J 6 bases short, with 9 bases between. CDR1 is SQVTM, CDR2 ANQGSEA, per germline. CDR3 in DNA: TGCAGCGTTGAAGGTCAGGGAAATGGCTACACCTTC. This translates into CSVEGQGNGYTF. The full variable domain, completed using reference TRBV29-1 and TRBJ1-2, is SAVISQKPSRDICQRGTSLTIQCQVDSQVTMMFWYRQQPGQSLTLIATANQGSEATYESGFVIDKFPISRPNLTFSTLTVSNMSPEDSSIYLCSVEGQGNGYTFGSGTRLTVV.

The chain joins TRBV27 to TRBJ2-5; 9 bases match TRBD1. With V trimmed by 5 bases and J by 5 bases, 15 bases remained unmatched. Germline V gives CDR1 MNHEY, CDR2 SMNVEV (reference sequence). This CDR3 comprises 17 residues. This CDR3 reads CASSPSTGGAGYETQYF. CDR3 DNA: TGTGCCAGCAGTCCCTCAACAGGGGGCGCGGGTTATGAGACCCAGTACTTC.

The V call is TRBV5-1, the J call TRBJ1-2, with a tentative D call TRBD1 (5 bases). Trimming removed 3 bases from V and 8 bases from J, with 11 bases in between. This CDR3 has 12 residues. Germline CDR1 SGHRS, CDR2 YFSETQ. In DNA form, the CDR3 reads TGCGCCAGCAGCTCCAGGGAGGGGGGCTACACCTTC. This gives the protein CASSSREGGYTF.

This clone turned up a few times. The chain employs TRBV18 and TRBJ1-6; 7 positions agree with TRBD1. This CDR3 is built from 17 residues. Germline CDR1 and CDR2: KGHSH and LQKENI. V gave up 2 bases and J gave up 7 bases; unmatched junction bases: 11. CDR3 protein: CASSPAAGGLENSPLHF. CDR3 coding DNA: TGTGCCAGCTCACCAGCCGCAGGGGGGTTAGAGAATTCACCCCTCCACTTT.

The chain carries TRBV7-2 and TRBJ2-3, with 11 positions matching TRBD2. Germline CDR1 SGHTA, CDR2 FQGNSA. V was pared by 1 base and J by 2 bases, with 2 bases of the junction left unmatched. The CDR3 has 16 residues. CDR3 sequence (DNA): TGTGCCAGCAGCTTAGGACTAGCGGGGTACACAGATACGCAGTATTTT. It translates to CASSLGLAGYTDTQYF.

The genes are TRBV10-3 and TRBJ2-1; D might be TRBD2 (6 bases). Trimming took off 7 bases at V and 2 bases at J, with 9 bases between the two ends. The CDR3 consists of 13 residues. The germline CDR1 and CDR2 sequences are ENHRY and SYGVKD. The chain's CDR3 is CAITGSAYNEQFF. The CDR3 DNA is TGTGCCATCACCGGGAGCGCCTACAATGAGCAGTTCTTC.

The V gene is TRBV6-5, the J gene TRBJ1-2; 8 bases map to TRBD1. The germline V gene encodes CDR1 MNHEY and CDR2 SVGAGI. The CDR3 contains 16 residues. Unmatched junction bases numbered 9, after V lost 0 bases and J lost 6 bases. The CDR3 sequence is CASSYSFTGGSNGYTF. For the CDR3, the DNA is TGTGCCAGCAGTTACTCGTTCACAGGGGGTTCCAATGGCTACACCTTC.

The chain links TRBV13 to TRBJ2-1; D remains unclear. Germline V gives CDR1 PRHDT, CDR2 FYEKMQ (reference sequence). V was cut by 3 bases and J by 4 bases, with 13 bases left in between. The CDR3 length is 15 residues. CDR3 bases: TGTGCCAGCAGCTTGGTGGCGACTCTATACAATGAGCAGTTCTTC. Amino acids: CASSLVATLYNEQFF.

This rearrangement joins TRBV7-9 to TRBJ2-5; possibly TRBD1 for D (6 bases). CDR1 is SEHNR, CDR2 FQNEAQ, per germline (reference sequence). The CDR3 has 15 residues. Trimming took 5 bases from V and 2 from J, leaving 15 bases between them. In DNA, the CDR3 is TGTGCCAGCAGCCCAGGGGACCAAGGACAAGAGACCCAGTACTTC. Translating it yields CASSPGDQGQETQYF. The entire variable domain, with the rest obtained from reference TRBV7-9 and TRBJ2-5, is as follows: DTGVSQNPRHKITKRGQNVTFRCDPISEHNRLYWYRQTLGQGPEFLTYFQNEAQLEKSRLLSDRFSAERPKGSFSTLEIQRTEQGDSAMYLCASSPGDQGQETQYFGPGTRLLVL.

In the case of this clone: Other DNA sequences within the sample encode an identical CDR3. The CDR3 sequence: CSARGGETQYF. In nucleotides, the CDR3 is TGCAGTGCGAGGGGGGGAGAGACCCAGTACTTC. The V and J genes are TRBV20-1 and TRBJ2-5; perhaps TRBD2 as D (7 bases). CDR1 is DFQATT and CDR2 is SNEGSKA in the germline V gene (reference sequence). Trimming removed 6 bases at V and 4 bases at J, with 9 bases between. This CDR3 comprises 11 residues.

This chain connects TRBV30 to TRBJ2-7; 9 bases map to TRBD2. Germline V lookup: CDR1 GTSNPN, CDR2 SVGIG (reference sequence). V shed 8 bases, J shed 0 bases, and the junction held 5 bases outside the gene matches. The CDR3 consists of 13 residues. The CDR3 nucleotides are TGTGCCCGACGTAGCGGGGGCTCCTACGAGCAGTACTTC. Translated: CARRSGGSYEQYF. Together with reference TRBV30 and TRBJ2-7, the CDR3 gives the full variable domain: SQTIHQWPATLVQPVGSPLSLECTVEGTSNPNLYWYRQAAGRGLQLLFYSVGIGQISSEVPQNLSASRPQDRQFILSSKKLLLSDSGFYLCARRSGGSYEQYFGPGTRLTVT.

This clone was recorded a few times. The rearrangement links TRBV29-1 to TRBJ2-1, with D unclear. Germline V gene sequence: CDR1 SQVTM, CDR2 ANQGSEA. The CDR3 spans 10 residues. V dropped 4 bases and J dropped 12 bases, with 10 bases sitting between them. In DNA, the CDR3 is TGCAGCGTTGGCCTAGACCTGCAGTTCTTC. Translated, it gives CSVGLDLQFF.

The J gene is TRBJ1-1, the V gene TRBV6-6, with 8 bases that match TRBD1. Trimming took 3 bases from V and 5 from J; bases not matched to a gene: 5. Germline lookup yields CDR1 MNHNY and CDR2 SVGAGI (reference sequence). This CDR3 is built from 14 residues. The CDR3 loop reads CASSYLTGDTEAFF. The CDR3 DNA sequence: TGTGCCAGCAGTTATTTGACAGGGGATACTGAAGCTTTCTTT.

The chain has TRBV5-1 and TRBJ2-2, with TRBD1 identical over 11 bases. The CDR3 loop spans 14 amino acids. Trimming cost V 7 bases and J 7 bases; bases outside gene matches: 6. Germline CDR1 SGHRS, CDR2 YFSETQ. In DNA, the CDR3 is TGCGCCAGCGGAGGACAGGGGGCAAACGGGGAGCTGTTTTTT. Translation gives CASGGQGANGELFF.

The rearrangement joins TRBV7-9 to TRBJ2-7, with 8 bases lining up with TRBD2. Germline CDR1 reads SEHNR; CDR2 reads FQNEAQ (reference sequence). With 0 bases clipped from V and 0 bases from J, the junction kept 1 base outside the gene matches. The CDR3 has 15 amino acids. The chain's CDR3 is CASSLASGSSYEQYF. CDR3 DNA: TGTGCCAGCAGCTTAGCGAGCGGGAGCTCCTACGAGCAGTACTTC.

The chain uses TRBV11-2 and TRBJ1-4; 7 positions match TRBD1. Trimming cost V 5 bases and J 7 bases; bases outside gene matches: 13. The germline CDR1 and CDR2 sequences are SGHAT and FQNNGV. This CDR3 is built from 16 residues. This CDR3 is CASSTYLRGVGEKLFF. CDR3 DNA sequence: TGTGCCAGCAGCACCTACCTCAGGGGGGTAGGTGAAAAACTGTTTTTT. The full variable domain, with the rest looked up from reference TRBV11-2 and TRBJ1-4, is EAGVAQSPRYKIIEKRQSVAFWCNPISGHATLYWYQQILGQGPKLLIQFQNNGVVDDSQLPKDRFSAERLKGVDSTLKIQPAKLEDSAVYLCASSTYLRGVGEKLFFGSGTQLSVL.

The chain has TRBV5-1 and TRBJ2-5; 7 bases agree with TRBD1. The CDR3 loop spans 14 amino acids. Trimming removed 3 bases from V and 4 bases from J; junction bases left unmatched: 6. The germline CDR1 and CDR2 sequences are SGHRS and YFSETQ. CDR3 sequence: CASSWKGATETQYF. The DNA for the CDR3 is TGCGCCAGCAGCTGGAAGGGGGCCACAGAGACCCAGTACTTC.

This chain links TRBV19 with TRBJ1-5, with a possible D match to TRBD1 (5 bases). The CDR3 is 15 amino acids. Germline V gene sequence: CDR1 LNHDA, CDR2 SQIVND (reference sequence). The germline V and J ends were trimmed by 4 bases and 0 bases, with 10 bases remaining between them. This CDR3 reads CASSRGQYSNQPQHF. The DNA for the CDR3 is TGTGCCAGTAGTAGGGGCCAATATAGCAATCAGCCCCAGCATTTT.

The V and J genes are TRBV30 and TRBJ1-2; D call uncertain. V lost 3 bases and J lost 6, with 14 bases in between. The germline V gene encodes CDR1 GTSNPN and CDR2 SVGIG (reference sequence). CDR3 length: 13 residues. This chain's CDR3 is CAWRRPAGNGYTF. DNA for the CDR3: TGTGCCTGGAGGCGGCCGGCGGGGAATGGCTACACCTTC.

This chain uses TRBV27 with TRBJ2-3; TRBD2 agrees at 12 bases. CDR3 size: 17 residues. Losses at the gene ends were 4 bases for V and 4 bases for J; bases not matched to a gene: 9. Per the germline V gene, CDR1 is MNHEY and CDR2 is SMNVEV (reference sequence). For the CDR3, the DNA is TGTGCCAGCAGTTCCTCTAGCGGGAGGGCCCGAGCAGATACGCAGTATTTT. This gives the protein CASSSSSGRARADTQYF.

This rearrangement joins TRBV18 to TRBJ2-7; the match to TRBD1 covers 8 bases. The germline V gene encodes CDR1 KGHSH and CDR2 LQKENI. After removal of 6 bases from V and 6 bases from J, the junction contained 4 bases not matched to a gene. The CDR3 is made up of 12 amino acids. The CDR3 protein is CASSDRGSEQYF. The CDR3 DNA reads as TGTGCCAGCTCTGACAGGGGCTCCGAGCAGTACTTC.

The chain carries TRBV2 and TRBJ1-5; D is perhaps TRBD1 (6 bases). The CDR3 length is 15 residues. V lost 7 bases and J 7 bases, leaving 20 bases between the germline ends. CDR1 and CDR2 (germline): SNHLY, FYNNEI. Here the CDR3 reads CASTMEGGRRQPQHF. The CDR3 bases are TGTGCCAGCACTATGGAGGGGGGGCGGAGGCAGCCCCAGCATTTT. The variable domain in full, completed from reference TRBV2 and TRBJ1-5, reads EPEVTQTPSHQVTQMGQEVILRCVPISNHLYFYWYRQILGQKVEFLVSFYNNEISEKSEIFDDQFSVERPDGSNFTLKIRSTKLEDSAMYFCASTMEGGRRQPQHFGDGTRLSIL.

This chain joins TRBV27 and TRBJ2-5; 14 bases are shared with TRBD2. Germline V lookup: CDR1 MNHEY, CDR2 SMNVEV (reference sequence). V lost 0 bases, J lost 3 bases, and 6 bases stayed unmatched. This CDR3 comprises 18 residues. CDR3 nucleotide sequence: TGTGCCAGCAGTTTATCCGGGACTAGCGGGGGAGGGGAAGAGACCCAGTACTTC. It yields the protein CASSLSGTSGGGEETQYF.

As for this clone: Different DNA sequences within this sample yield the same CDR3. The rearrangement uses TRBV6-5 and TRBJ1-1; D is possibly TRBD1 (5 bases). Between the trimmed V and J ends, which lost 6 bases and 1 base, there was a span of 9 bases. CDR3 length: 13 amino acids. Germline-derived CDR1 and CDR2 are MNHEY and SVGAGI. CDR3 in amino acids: CASSYTGNTEAFF. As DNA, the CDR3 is TGTGCCAGCAGCTATACAGGGAACACTGAAGCTTTCTTT.

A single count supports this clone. CDR3 sequence: CASTIGLGLVDNEQFF. CDR3 in DNA: TGCGCCAGCACCATAGGTCTGGGACTAGTCGACAATGAGCAGTTCTTC. The V gene is TRBV5-1, the J gene TRBJ2-1; TRBD2 aligns across 8 bases. Per germline, CDR1 SGHRS and CDR2 YFSETQ. The CDR3 covers 16 residues. V trimming: 6 bases; J trimming: 5 bases; junction bases outside the gene matches: 13.